Presented here are 7 T cell receptor beta chains from one specimen sequenced in a study of cytomegalovirus exposure and HLA in healthy donors. The PCR had 60 Vbeta and 13 Jbeta primers. Assay used: immunoSEQ multiplex PCR; TCRdb lists only in-frame clones, some missing. The sample has 140,000 to 150,000 clones; less than 90% are singletons. The specimen sequenced was PBMCs. These receptors were collected from a boy younger than 10 in good health and CMV-seronegative.

This chain connects TRBV7-9 to TRBJ2-7; D may be TRBD1 (5 bases). Trimming took off 2 bases at V and 3 bases at J, with 5 bases between the two ends. Germline CDR1 reads SEHNR; CDR2 reads FQNEAQ (reference sequence). CDR3 length: 12 amino acids. The CDR3 sequence is CASSLTGYEQYF. In nucleotides, the CDR3 is TGTGCCAGCAGCTTAACAGGCTACGAGCAGTACTTC.

The chain couples TRBV2 to TRBJ2-3; no reliable D call. V was trimmed by 6 bases and J by 8 bases, leaving 9 bases between them. The germline V gene encodes CDR1 SNHLY and CDR2 FYNNEI. The CDR3 sequence is 11 residues long. CDR3 residues: CASRAYITQYF. The CDR3 DNA sequence: TGTGCCAGCAGAGCATATATTACGCAGTATTTT. Supplemented by reference TRBV2 and TRBJ2-3, the full variable domain reads EPEVTQTPSHQVTQMGQEVILRCVPISNHLYFYWYRQILGQKVEFLVSFYNNEISEKSEIFDDQFSVERPDGSNFTLKIRSTKLEDSAMYFCASRAYITQYFGPGTRLTVL.

The chain combines TRBV6-1 with TRBJ2-7; 14 nucleotides line up with TRBD2. The CDR3 runs to 15 residues. V dropped 6 bases and J dropped 7; count of bases not matched to a gene: 8. Germline V gene data show CDR1 as MNHNS and CDR2 as SASEGT. CDR3 in DNA: TGTGCCAGCAGACCGGGACTAGCGGGAGTATGGGAGCAGTACTTC. Encoded protein: CASRPGLAGVWEQYF.

J is TRBJ1-4 and V is TRBV19, with TRBD1 matching 7 bases. The V and J ends lost 5 bases and 4 bases, in that order; junction bases with no gene match: 4. CDR1 and CDR2 from the germline V gene are LNHDA and SQIVND (reference sequence). CDR3 length: 14 residues. This CDR3 reads CASSADRVNEKLFF. CDR3 coding DNA: TGTGCCAGTAGTGCAGACAGGGTTAATGAAAAACTGTTTTTT.

This chain's CDR3 is CASSLAETSASEQFF. The CDR3 DNA is TGTGCCAGCAGCTTAGCCGAGACTAGCGCCAGTGAGCAGTTCTTC. The chain links TRBV7-9 to TRBJ2-1; TRBD2 agrees at 8 bases. The junction had 7 bases not matched to a gene; V was cut back by 0 bases and J by 9 bases. CDR3 length: 15 amino acids. Per the germline V gene, CDR1 is SEHNR and CDR2 is FQNEAQ (reference sequence).

The rearrangement uses TRBV5-6 and TRBJ2-4; 8 nucleotides agree with TRBD1. The V gene's germline CDR1 is SGHDT and CDR2 YYEEEE. The CDR3 loop spans 14 amino acids. V lost 0 bases, J lost 6 bases, and 2 bases stayed unmatched. The CDR3 DNA sequence: TGTGCCAGCAGCTTGGTAGGGACAGGAAACATTCAGTACTTC. The encoded protein is CASSLVGTGNIQYF.

This sequence joins TRBV5-4 and TRBJ1-5, with a weak D call TRBD1 (5 bases). Per the germline V gene, CDR1 is SGHNT and CDR2 is YYREEE (reference sequence). The CDR3 runs to 15 residues. V shed 1 base and J shed 0 bases, with 8 bases lying between them. CDR3 sequence (DNA): TGTGCCAGCAGCTTGACAGGAGATAGCAATCAGCCCCAGCATTTT. This translates into CASSLTGDSNQPQHF.